The clone carrying this T cell receptor beta chain was detected many times. RNA transcripts gave rise to amplified TCR beta CDR3 regions. HTBI primers drove first-round RT-PCR of the TCR CDR3. Each CDR3 protein is one row after TCRdb ran MiXCR on the multiplex PCR reads. The sample lists 350,000 to 450,000 distinct CDR3 sequences, over 11% seen once, with around 28% in the top ten. This entry is derived from a study of T cells in Graves' hyperthyroidism and ophthalmopathy. Germline V CDR1 and CDR2: SNHLY, FYNNEI. The CDR3 is 18 residues long. J was trimmed by 8 bases and V by 6 bases; bases with no gene match: 16.

The rearrangement links TRBV2 to TRBJ2-4; 13 bases are a match to TRBD2. Sequencing was done on a sample of blood. The clonotype originates from a man aged 45-65 years with Graves' ophthalmopathy. The CDR3 loop reads CASRAPTSGRWGRDIQYF. CDR3 bases: TGTGCCAGCAGAGCCCCGACTAGCGGGAGGTGGGGTCGGGACATTCAGTACTTC.